The 13 T cell receptor beta chains below were found in one sample sequenced in a study of blood T cell repertoires in COVID-19. The data were produced by immunoSEQ multiplex PCR, yet TCRdb's version contains in-frame clones alone and is incomplete. The sample holds some 230,000 clones, about 85% seen once. The sample consisted of peripheral blood. The receptor set was obtained from a man aged 35 to 55 with acute or convalescent COVID-19.

The chain combines TRBV28 with TRBJ1-4; D remains ambiguous. This CDR3 comprises 15 residues. CDR1 MDHEN and CDR2 SYDVKM come from the germline V gene. The ends were cut back, 3 bases at V and 0 bases at J, with 8 bases in the middle. CDR3 sequence reads: CASSFLSATNEKLFF. The DNA of the CDR3 is TGTGCCAGCAGTTTCTTGTCTGCAACTAATGAAAAACTGTTTTTT.

The genes are TRBV2 and TRBJ2-6; D gene unclear. CDR1 is SNHLY, CDR2 FYNNEI, per germline. V was pared by 6 bases and J by 4 bases, with 13 bases between. The CDR3 extends over 15 amino acids. CDR3: CASSARGSGANVLTF. The CDR3, as DNA: TGTGCCAGCAGCGCCCGAGGTTCAGGGGCCAACGTCCTGACTTTC.

V and J are TRBV6-5 and TRBJ2-1; the match to TRBD2 covers 13 bases. The length of the CDR3 is 15 residues. Germline V gene data show CDR1 as MNHEY and CDR2 as SVGAGI. J lost 8 bases, V lost 5 bases, and 6 bases had no gene match. The CDR3 DNA reads as TGTGCCAGCAGTCCCACGGGGACTAGCGGGGATGAGCAGTTCTTC. Protein product: CASSPTGTSGDEQFF.

The CDR3, as DNA: TGTGCCAGCAGCGTAGACCAGGGGGCTCGGACTGAAGCTTTCTTT. Translating it yields CASSVDQGARTEAFF. J is TRBJ1-1 and V is TRBV9; 8 nucleotides agree with TRBD1. After removal of 0 bases from V and 5 bases from J, the junction contained 6 bases not matched to a gene. The CDR3 is made up of 15 amino acids. Germline V gene sequence: CDR1 SGDLS, CDR2 YYNGEE.

The J gene is TRBJ1-5, the V gene TRBV4-1; no clear D gene. This CDR3 region has 13 residues. Trimming took off 1 base at V and 7 bases at J, with 8 bases between the two ends. Looked up from germline, CDR1 is MGHRA and CDR2 is YSYEKL. This chain's CDR3 is CASSQAQVQPQHF. CDR3 in DNA: TGCGCCAGCAGCCAAGCCCAGGTGCAGCCCCAGCATTTT.

This clone has a single count. The CDR3 region is CASSEFQGTLANYGYTF. CDR3 coding DNA: TGTGCCAGCAGTGAATTCCAGGGGACGTTAGCTAACTATGGCTACACCTTC. J is TRBJ1-2 and V is TRBV2; D might be TRBD1 (6 bases). Germline lookup yields CDR1 SNHLY and CDR2 FYNNEI. V was cut by 2 bases and J by 0 bases, with 16 bases left in between. CDR3 length: 17 residues.

This clone appeared a single time. The CDR3 loop is CASSYLDTQYF. The DNA of the CDR3 is TGTGCCAGCAGTTACCTCGATACGCAGTATTTT. V gene TRBV6-5 combines with J gene TRBJ2-3; no firm D call. CDR1 is MNHEY, CDR2 SVGAGI, per germline. The CDR3 spans 11 residues. V was pared by 2 bases and J by 6 bases, with 3 bases between.

This clone was seen only once. This chain uses TRBV2 with TRBJ2-5; 7 bases match TRBD1. The CDR3 is 14 residues long. Germline-derived CDR1 and CDR2 are SNHLY and FYNNEI. The J segment lost 1 base and the V segment lost 8 bases, leaving 7 bases of the junction unmatched. DNA for the CDR3: TGTGCCAGCGAGGGGGCCCAAGCCCAAGAGACCCAGTACTTC. Translation: CASEGAQAQETQYF.

The rearrangement joins TRBV7-3 to TRBJ2-3; 12 bases fit TRBD1. This CDR3 region has 15 residues. V shed 5 bases, J shed 7 bases, and the junction held 7 bases outside the gene matches. Germline CDR1 is SGHTA and CDR2 is FQGTGA. Here the CDR3 reads CASSPGTGGWYTQYF. The CDR3 DNA sequence: TGTGCCAGCAGCCCCGGGACAGGGGGCTGGTATACGCAGTATTTT.

The V call is TRBV19, the J call TRBJ1-2; the match to TRBD1 covers 7 bases. CDR3 length: 15 residues. V dropped 8 bases and J dropped 0; count of bases not matched to a gene: 9. The germline V gene encodes CDR1 LNHDA and CDR2 SQIVND (reference sequence). This CDR3 is CASGIGTASNYGYTF. CDR3 coding DNA: TGTGCCAGTGGAATCGGGACAGCCTCTAACTATGGCTACACCTTC.

The CDR3 here is CATSPRLAGGSDTQYF. CDR3 nucleotides: TGTGCCACCAGCCCTCGACTAGCGGGGGGGTCAGATACGCAGTATTTT. The chain uses TRBV15 and TRBJ2-3; 14 bases fit TRBD2. Germline assignment: CDR1 LNHNV and CDR2 YYDKDF (reference sequence). Trimming at V came to 5 bases and at J to 4 bases, leaving 5 bases not matched to a gene. The CDR3 loop spans 16 amino acids.

The V call is TRBV3-1 (or the pseudogene TRBV3-2), the J call TRBJ1-1, with D maybe TRBD1 (5 bases). Germline V gene lookup returns CDR1 LGHDT and CDR2 YNNKEL (reference sequence). Trimming removed 0 bases from V and 1 base from J, with 9 bases in between. The CDR3 has 15 amino acids. CDR3 amino acids: CASSQDGRGNTEAFF. The CDR3, as DNA: TGTGCCAGCAGCCAAGACGGTAGGGGGAACACTGAAGCTTTCTTT.

This sequence joins TRBV7-2 and TRBJ2-5, with 12 bases identical to TRBD2. This CDR3 spans 17 amino acids. The V and J ends lost 3 bases and 4 bases, in that order; junction bases with no gene match: 9. Germline loops: CDR1 SGHTA, CDR2 FQGNSA. The CDR3 region has the DNA TGTGCCAGCAGCTTGGGGCCTAGCGGGGGGGCCCGAGAGACCCAGTACTTC. Translated: CASSLGPSGGARETQYF. The variable domain in full, completed from reference TRBV7-2 and TRBJ2-5, reads GAGVSQSPSNKVTEKGKDVELRCDPISGHTALYWYRQSLGQGLEFLIYFQGNSAPDKSGLPSDRFSAERTGGSVSTLTIQRTQQEDSAVYLCASSLGPSGGARETQYFGPGTRLLVL.